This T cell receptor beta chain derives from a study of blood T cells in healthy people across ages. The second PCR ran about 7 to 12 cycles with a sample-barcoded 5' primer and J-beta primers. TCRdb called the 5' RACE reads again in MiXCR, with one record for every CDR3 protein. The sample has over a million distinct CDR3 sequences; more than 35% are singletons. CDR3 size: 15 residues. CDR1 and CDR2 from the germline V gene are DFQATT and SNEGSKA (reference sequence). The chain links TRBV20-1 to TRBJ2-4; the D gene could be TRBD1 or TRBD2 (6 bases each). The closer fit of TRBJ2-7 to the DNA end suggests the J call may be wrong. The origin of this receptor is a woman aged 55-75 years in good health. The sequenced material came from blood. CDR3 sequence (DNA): TGCAGTGCTGGTGGGGGCCAACTAGCTCTCTACGAGCAGTACTTC. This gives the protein CSAGGGQLALYEQYF.